Listed below are T cell receptor beta chains from one sample, sequenced in a study of memory CD4+ T cells and cytomegalovirus serostatus. Libraries were prepared by immunoSEQ multiplex PCR; TCRdb keeps only in-frame clonotypes and omits some of them. The table lists about 56,000 clones, over 80% of them singletons. Sequenced input: memory CD4+ T cells from blood. The receptors derive from an adult in good health and CMV-seronegative. The CDR3 runs from the conserved cysteine through the conserved F or W. Fields, in order: V gene, clone size, CDR3 length, D gene, J gene, CDR3 protein, CDR3 DNA. D genes are given only for firm matches. Clone size is given for some rows only: seen once, a few or many times, or a class if the clone is expanded.

v_call: TRBV7-2
clone_size: -
cdr3_length: 15
d_call: -
j_call: TRBJ2-1
cdr3_aa: CASSLASLAYNEQFF
cdr3_nt: TGTGCCAGCAGCTTAGCTAGCCTGGCCTACAATGAGCAGTTCTTC

v_call: TRBV5-1
clone_size: -
cdr3_length: 16
d_call: -
j_call: TRBJ1-1
cdr3_aa: CASSLGSAGLNTEAFF
cdr3_nt: TGCGCCAGCAGCTTGGGGTCGGCTGGATTGAACACTGAAGCTTTCTTT

v_call: TRBV7-3
clone_size: few
cdr3_length: 17
d_call: -
j_call: TRBJ2-6
cdr3_aa: CASSSLGGSSGANVLTF
cdr3_nt: TGTGCCAGCAGTTCCTTGGGGGGCTCCTCTGGGGCCAACGTCCTGACTTTC

v_call: TRBV7-4
clone_size: -
cdr3_length: 14
d_call: -
j_call: TRBJ1-5
cdr3_aa: CASRRSVDTGPQHF
cdr3_nt: TGTGCCAGCAGACGCTCGGTCGACACAGGGCCCCAGCATTTT

v_call: TRBV11-2
clone_size: -
cdr3_length: 13
d_call: -
j_call: TRBJ2-1
cdr3_aa: CASSRLGYNEQFF
cdr3_nt: TGTGCCAGCAGCCGTCTGGGGTACAATGAGCAGTTCTTC

v_call: TRBV5-4
clone_size: -
cdr3_length: 15
d_call: TRBD2
j_call: TRBJ2-1
cdr3_aa: CASSLGLGGPNEQFF
cdr3_nt: TGTGCCAGCAGCTTAGGACTAGGAGGCCCCAATGAGCAGTTCTTC

v_call: TRBV30
clone_size: few
cdr3_length: 15
d_call: -
j_call: TRBJ1-5
cdr3_aa: CAWSSTQGKDQPQHF
cdr3_nt: TGTGCCTGGAGTTCTACCCAGGGAAAGGATCAGCCCCAGCATTTT

v_call: TRBV28
clone_size: -
cdr3_length: 18
d_call: -
j_call: TRBJ2-3
cdr3_aa: CASSSGGGWTDRTDTQYF
cdr3_nt: TGTGCCAGCAGTTCAGGAGGCGGATGGACAGACCGCACAGATACGCAGTATTTT

v_call: TRBV28
clone_size: few
cdr3_length: 15
d_call: TRBD1
j_call: TRBJ1-5
cdr3_aa: CASRQGVRGNQPQHF
cdr3_nt: TGTGCCAGCAGGCAGGGGGTCCGGGGCAATCAGCCCCAGCATTTT

v_call: TRBV1
clone_size: -
cdr3_length: 15
d_call: -
j_call: TRBJ1-6
cdr3_aa: CTSSPTLGHYSPLHF
cdr3_nt: TGCACCAGCAGCCCTACCCTTGGACACTATTCACCCCTCCACTTT

v_call: TRBV28
clone_size: once
cdr3_length: 12
d_call: -
j_call: TRBJ1-1
cdr3_aa: CASSFRYTEAFF
cdr3_nt: TGTGCCAGCAGTTTTCGGTACACTGAAGCTTTCTTT

v_call: TRBV28
clone_size: -
cdr3_length: 12
d_call: -
j_call: TRBJ2-5
cdr3_aa: CASSWRGETQYF
cdr3_nt: TGTGCCAGCAGTTGGCGCGGAGAGACCCAGTACTTC

v_call: TRBV11-2
clone_size: -
cdr3_length: 13
d_call: TRBD2
j_call: TRBJ2-1
cdr3_aa: CASSPTSVDEQFF
cdr3_nt: TGTGCCAGCAGCCCAACTAGCGTGGATGAGCAGTTCTTC

v_call: TRBV4-3
clone_size: -
cdr3_length: 19
d_call: TRBD1
j_call: TRBJ1-6
cdr3_aa: CASSQARATGASYNSPLHF
cdr3_nt: TGCGCCAGCAGCCAAGCAAGGGCCACAGGGGCCTCCTATAATTCACCCCTCCACTTT

v_call: TRBV29-1
clone_size: -
cdr3_length: 11
d_call: -
j_call: TRBJ1-2
cdr3_aa: CSALGANGYTF
cdr3_nt: TGCAGCGCCCTGGGAGCTAATGGCTACACCTTC

v_call: TRBV19
clone_size: -
cdr3_length: 14
d_call: -
j_call: TRBJ1-3
cdr3_aa: CASISGGSGNTIYF
cdr3_nt: TGTGCCAGTATAAGCGGTGGTTCCGGAAACACCATATATTTT

v_call: TRBV6-6
clone_size: -
cdr3_length: 14
d_call: -
j_call: TRBJ1-5
cdr3_aa: CAITEGSRNQPQHF
cdr3_nt: TGTGCCATCACCGAGGGGTCTCGTAATCAGCCCCAGCATTTT

v_call: TRBV7-3
clone_size: -
cdr3_length: 14
d_call: -
j_call: TRBJ2-3
cdr3_aa: CASSSGPSTDTQYF
cdr3_nt: TGTGCCAGCAGCTCAGGTCCCAGCACAGATACGCAGTATTTT

v_call: TRBV10-3
clone_size: -
cdr3_length: 18
d_call: -
j_call: TRBJ2-3
cdr3_aa: CAISEHKRAGPGTDTQYF
cdr3_nt: TGTGCCATCAGTGAACATAAGAGGGCAGGGCCAGGGACAGATACGCAGTATTTT

v_call: TRBV6-6
clone_size: -
cdr3_length: 12
d_call: -
j_call: TRBJ1-1
cdr3_aa: CASFRVNTEAFF
cdr3_nt: TGTGCCAGCTTCCGGGTGAACACTGAAGCTTTCTTT

v_call: TRBV2
clone_size: -
cdr3_length: 13
d_call: -
j_call: TRBJ2-7
cdr3_aa: CASARLSSYEQYF
cdr3_nt: TGTGCCAGCGCGCGCCTTAGCTCCTACGAGCAGTACTTC

v_call: TRBV11-3
clone_size: -
cdr3_length: 16
d_call: -
j_call: TRBJ2-2
cdr3_aa: CASSLVGHKNTGELFF
cdr3_nt: TGTGCCAGCAGCTTAGTCGGGCATAAAAACACCGGGGAGCTGTTTTTT

v_call: TRBV5-6
clone_size: -
cdr3_length: 13
d_call: -
j_call: TRBJ2-7
cdr3_aa: CASSLRDHLEQYF
cdr3_nt: TGTGCCAGCAGCTTGCGGGACCACTTGGAGCAGTACTTC

v_call: TRBV11-2
clone_size: -
cdr3_length: 13
d_call: TRBD2
j_call: TRBJ2-7
cdr3_aa: CASIGLAGDEQYF
cdr3_nt: TGTGCCAGCATCGGACTAGCGGGCGACGAGCAGTACTTC

v_call: TRBV5-1
clone_size: -
cdr3_length: 16
d_call: TRBD2
j_call: TRBJ2-5
cdr3_aa: CASSPGVAGGGETQYF
cdr3_nt: TGCGCCAGCAGCCCCGGGGTAGCGGGGGGCGGAGAGACCCAGTACTTC

v_call: TRBV29-1
clone_size: few
cdr3_length: 17
d_call: TRBD2
j_call: TRBJ2-3
cdr3_aa: CSVAGTSGIGFGDTQYF
cdr3_nt: TGCAGCGTTGCCGGGACTAGCGGGATCGGCTTTGGAGATACGCAGTATTTT

v_call: TRBV4-3
clone_size: -
cdr3_length: 13
d_call: -
j_call: TRBJ1-5
cdr3_aa: CASSQLPGQPQHF
cdr3_nt: TGCGCCAGCAGCCAACTCCCCGGTCAGCCCCAGCATTTT

v_call: TRBV30
clone_size: -
cdr3_length: 14
d_call: TRBD2
j_call: TRBJ2-2
cdr3_aa: CAWTPGGYTGELFF
cdr3_nt: TGTGCCTGGACTCCGGGGGGGTACACCGGGGAGCTGTTTTTT

v_call: TRBV9
clone_size: -
cdr3_length: 15
d_call: -
j_call: TRBJ2-1
cdr3_aa: CASSPLGSSYNEQFF
cdr3_nt: TGTGCCAGCAGCCCCCTGGGGAGCTCCTACAATGAGCAGTTCTTC

v_call: TRBV5-4
clone_size: few
cdr3_length: 17
d_call: TRBD2
j_call: TRBJ2-1
cdr3_aa: CASSPGFLAGGALEQFF
cdr3_nt: TGTGCCAGCAGCCCCGGGTTCCTAGCGGGGGGCGCGCTGGAGCAGTTCTTC

v_call: TRBV7-2
clone_size: -
cdr3_length: 15
d_call: -
j_call: TRBJ1-1
cdr3_aa: CASSLVRQVRPEAFF
cdr3_nt: TGTGCCAGCAGCTTAGTCCGACAGGTACGACCTGAAGCTTTCTTT

v_call: TRBV4-2
clone_size: -
cdr3_length: 15
d_call: TRBD1
j_call: TRBJ1-1
cdr3_aa: CASSQSGQGGAEAFF
cdr3_nt: TGTGCCAGCAGCCAATCCGGACAGGGAGGGGCTGAAGCTTTCTTT

v_call: TRBV5-1
clone_size: -
cdr3_length: 17
d_call: -
j_call: TRBJ1-5
cdr3_aa: CASSPLRASISNQPQHF
cdr3_nt: TGCGCCAGCAGCCCTCTTCGGGCTTCAATTAGCAATCAGCCCCAGCATTTT